This T cell receptor (beta chain) was recorded in a study of untreated major depressive disorder. Here immunoSEQ multiplex PCR was the method, and the copy in TCRdb shows in-frame clones only, minus some. Here the sample spans 15,000 to 20,000 clones, about 85% being singletons. The sequence came from a woman younger than 45 in good health. The sample consisted of CD4+ T cells from PBMCs.

The CDR3 here is CAWRRPGQGNTGELFF. Written as DNA, the CDR3 is TGTGCCTGGAGGAGACCGGGACAGGGAAACACCGGGGAGCTGTTTTTT. The V gene is TRBV30, the J gene TRBJ2-2, with 9 positions matching TRBD1. V lost 3 bases and J lost 2; bases outside the gene matches: 7. CDR3 length: 16 residues. CDR1 and CDR2 (germline): GTSNPN, SVGIG (reference sequence).